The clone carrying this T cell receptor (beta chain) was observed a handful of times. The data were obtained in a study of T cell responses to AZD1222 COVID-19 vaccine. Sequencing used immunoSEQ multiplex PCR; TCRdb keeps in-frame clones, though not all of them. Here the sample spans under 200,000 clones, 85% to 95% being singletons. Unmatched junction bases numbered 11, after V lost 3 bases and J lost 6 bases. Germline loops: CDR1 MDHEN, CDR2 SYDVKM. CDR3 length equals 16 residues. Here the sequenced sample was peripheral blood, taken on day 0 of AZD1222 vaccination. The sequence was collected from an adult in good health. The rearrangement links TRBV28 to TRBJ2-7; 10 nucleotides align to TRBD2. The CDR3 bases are TGTGCCAGCAGTTTCCCACTTAGCGGGAGGATCTCCGAGCAGTACTTC. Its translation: CASSFPLSGRISEQYF.